This T cell receptor beta chain appears in the sequencing data of a study of shared clonotypes between healthy human individuals. Study results and limitations: Clonotypes shared by all four sorted-subset donors had higher generation probabilities than non-shared clonotypes. Limited genetic and exposure-history diversity came from having few donors.

Some clones are missing from TCRdb's copy, which holds only in-frame ones; the method was immunoSEQ multiplex PCR. This repertoire shows about 650,000 clones, nearly 97% found once; its top ten account for less than 0.13%. Terminally differentiated effector memory CD45RA+ cells were excluded by CCR7 positive selection of CD45RO-negative cells. In the case of this clone: Its antigen is not identified. Other nucleotide sequences from this sample produce the same CDR3.

Trimming pared 5 bases from V and 2 bases from J, leaving 19 bases between. The CDR3 is made up of 16 amino acids. The V gene's germline CDR1 is MNHEY and CDR2 SMNVEV (reference sequence). This receptor was obtained from a woman aged 25 to 39 in good health. Sequencing was carried out using naive CD8+ T cells sorted from blood. The V gene is TRBV27, the J gene TRBJ2-7; D gene ambiguous. The CDR3 nucleotides read TGTGCCAGCAGTCCTAGTTCCGGACCGCAGGCCTACGAGCAGTACTTC. This codes for CASSPSSGPQAYEQYF.